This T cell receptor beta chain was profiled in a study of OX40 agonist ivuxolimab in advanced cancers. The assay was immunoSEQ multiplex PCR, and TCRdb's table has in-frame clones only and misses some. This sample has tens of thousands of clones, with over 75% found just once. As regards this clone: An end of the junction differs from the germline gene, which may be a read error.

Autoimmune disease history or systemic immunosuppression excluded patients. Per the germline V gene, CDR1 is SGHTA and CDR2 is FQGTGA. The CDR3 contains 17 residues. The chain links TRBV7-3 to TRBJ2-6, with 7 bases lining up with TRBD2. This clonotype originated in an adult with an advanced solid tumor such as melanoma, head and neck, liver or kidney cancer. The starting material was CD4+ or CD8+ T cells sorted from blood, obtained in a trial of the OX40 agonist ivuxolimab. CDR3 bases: TGTGCCGGCAGCCCGTCAAGCGGGAACTCTGGGGCCAACGTCCTGACTTTC. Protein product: CAGSPSSGNSGANVLTF.